This T cell receptor (beta chain) was recovered during a study of blood T cell repertoires in COVID-19 (dated by TCRdb to 2018 to 2021). About the investigation overall: The collaborator samples originated in the United States, Italy and Spain and spanned the acute and convalescent phases of COVID-19. The prospective study material was composed of cDNA or gDNA derived from T cells, B-cell-depleted T cells, or PBMCs. Deeply sampled blood TCRbeta repertoires from subjects exposed to, actively infected with, or recovered from COVID-19 were included in the dataset. The repertoires were made available in a free public database intended to serve as a resource for research on the immune response to SARS-CoV-2. The samples were drawn from two sources: the first 160 participants of the ongoing ImmuneRACE study, and 1,200 or so subjects contributed by 6 global collaborators. A de-identified subject ID, COVID-19 status, age in years and sex were almost always included in the sample metadata. HLA class I and class II types, where available, came from metadata supplied by the sample provider rather than from assay-based typing.

Each collaborating institution followed its own protocols to collect whole blood in K2EDTA tubes. For TCRbeta analysis, collaborators shipped samples in one of three forms: frozen whole blood, isolated PBMCs, or DNA extracted from either of those sample types. V is pared back by 3 bases and J by 0 bases, with 8 bases lying between the germline termini. The CDR3 runs 14 amino acids, cysteine and phenylalanine included. The retained sequence is limited to the CDR3, 42 bases, with the frame set at the first base. The germline V gene encodes CDR1 SGHDT and CDR2 YYEEEE. TCRbeta CDR3 regions were amplified from genomic DNA using the immunoSEQ Assay, a bias-controlled multiplex PCR. In the paper's pipeline: Within the assay, amplification of reference gene primers was used to estimate how many nucleated cells each sample contained. To quantify the absolute abundance of each unique TCRbeta CDR3 rearrangement, sequence reads were collapsed and filtered. For each sample, productive Simpson clonality was calculated as the square root of Simpson's diversity index across productive rearrangements. TCRdb stores this immuneACCESS table with in-frame sequences only. Part of the clones is absent; in the studies checked, under half of the shortfall reflects unresolved V genes, and no reason is known for the rest. The DNA gave D and trimming, while V, J and clone size come from that table. For this sample there are 70,000 or so clones; around 75% appear just once. The top ten clones comprise 20% to 25% of the sample.

A remark on this clone: This receptor's antigen is unknown. Per-base quality was not reported, and no clone a single base away is much larger than it.

General conclusions and limits of the study: How much clinical and demographic metadata was included differed by source and by participant, and the metadata was provided uncurated.

Sequencing input: peripheral blood. The V and J genes are TRBV5-6 and TRBJ2-3, with TRBD2 tentatively as D gene (6 bases match). The sequence came from a man in his sixties or seventies with acute or convalescent COVID-19. The DNA is TGTGCCAGCAGCTGGGGGACTAGCACAGATACGCAGTATTTT. Its protein reads: CASSWGTSTDTQYF.